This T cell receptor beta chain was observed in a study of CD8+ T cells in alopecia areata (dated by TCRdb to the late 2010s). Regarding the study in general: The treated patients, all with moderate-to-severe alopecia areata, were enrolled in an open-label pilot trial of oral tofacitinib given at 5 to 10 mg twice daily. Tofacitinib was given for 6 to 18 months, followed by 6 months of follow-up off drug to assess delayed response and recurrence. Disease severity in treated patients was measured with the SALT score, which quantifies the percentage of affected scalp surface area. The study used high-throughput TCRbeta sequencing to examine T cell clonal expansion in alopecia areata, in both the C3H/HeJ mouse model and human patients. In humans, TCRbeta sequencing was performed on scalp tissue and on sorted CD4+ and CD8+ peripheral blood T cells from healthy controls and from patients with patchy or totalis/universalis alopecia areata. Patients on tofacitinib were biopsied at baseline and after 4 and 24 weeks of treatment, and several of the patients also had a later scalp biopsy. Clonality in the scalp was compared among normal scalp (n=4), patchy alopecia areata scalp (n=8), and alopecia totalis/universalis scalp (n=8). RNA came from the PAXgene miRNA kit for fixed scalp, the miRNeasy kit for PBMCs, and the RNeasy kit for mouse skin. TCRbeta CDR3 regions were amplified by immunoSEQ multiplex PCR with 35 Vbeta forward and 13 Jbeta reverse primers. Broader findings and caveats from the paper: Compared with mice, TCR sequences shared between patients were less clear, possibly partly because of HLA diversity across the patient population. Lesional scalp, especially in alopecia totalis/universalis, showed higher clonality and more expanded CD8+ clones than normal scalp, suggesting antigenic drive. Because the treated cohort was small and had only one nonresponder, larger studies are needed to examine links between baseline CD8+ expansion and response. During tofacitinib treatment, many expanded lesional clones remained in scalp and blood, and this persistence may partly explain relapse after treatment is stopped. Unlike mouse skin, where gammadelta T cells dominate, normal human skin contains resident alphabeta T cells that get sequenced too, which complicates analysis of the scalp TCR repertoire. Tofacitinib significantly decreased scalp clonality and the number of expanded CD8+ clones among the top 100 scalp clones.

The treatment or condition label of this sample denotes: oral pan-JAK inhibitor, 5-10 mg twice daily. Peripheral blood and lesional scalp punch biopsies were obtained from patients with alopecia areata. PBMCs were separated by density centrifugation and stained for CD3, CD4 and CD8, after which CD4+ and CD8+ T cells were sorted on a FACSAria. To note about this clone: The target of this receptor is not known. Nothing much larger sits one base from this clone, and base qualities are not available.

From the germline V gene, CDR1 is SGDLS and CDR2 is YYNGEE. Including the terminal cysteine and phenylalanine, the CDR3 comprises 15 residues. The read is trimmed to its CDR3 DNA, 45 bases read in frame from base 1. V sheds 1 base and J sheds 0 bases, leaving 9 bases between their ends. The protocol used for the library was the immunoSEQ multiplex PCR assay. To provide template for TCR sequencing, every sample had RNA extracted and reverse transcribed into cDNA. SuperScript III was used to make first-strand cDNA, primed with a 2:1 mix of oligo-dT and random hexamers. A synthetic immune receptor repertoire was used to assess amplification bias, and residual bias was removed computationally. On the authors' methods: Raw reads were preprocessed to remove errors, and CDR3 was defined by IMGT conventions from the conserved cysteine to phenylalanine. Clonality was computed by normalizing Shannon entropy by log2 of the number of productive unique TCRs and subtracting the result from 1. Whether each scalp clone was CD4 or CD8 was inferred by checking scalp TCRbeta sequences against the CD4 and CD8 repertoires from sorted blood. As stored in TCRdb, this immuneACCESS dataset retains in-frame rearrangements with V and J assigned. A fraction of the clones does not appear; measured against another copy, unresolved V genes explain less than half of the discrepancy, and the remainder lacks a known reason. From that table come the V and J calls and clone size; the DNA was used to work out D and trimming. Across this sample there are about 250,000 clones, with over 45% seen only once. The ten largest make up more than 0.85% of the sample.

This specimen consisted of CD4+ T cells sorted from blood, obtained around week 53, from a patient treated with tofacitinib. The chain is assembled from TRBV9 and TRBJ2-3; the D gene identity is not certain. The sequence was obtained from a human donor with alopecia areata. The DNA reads TGTGCCAGCAGCGTATGGGGTAAGAGCACAGATACGCAGTATTTT. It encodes CASSVWGKSTDTQYF.